These 23 T cell receptor beta chains share one sample of origin, sequenced in a study of cytomegalovirus exposure and HLA in healthy donors. In the PCR, 60 Vbeta and 13 Jbeta primers were used. The repertoire was sequenced with immunoSEQ multiplex PCR; TCRdb's copy has only in-frame clones and lacks some. The table counts 220,000 or so clones; around 1.1% lies in the top ten. Material for sequencing was PBMCs. The receptor set was obtained from a girl aged 2-10 years in good health and CMV-seropositive.

The chain carries TRBV27 and TRBJ2-1, with D perhaps TRBD1 (6 bases). The germline CDR1 and CDR2 sequences are MNHEY and SMNVEV (reference sequence). Trimming shortened V by 2 bases and J by 0 bases, and 8 bases separated the two germline ends. The CDR3 is made up of 15 amino acids. CDR3 region: CASSLTGSSYNEQFF. Here the CDR3 DNA reads TGTGCCAGCAGTTTAACAGGGAGCTCCTACAATGAGCAGTTCTTC.

This chain connects TRBV11-2 to TRBJ2-7; D remains unclear. V was trimmed by 1 base and J by 5 bases, leaving 9 bases between them. CDR1 and CDR2 from the germline V gene are SGHAT and FQNNGV. The CDR3 is 13 residues long. The CDR3 DNA follows: TGTGCCAGCAGCTTAGGGCTAGGTAACGAGCAGTACTTC. This sequence encodes CASSLGLGNEQYF.

The chain carries TRBV5-5 and TRBJ1-5; 8 positions agree with TRBD1. CDR1 SGHKS and CDR2 YYEKEE come from the germline V gene (reference sequence). V was pared by 2 bases and J by 8 bases, with 15 bases of the junction left unmatched. This CDR3 has 17 amino acids. CDR3 DNA: TGTGCCAGCAGCTTCGCACCGACAGGGGCGCCGTCGGAGCCCCAGCATTTT. Its protein is CASSFAPTGAPSEPQHF.

V is TRBV15 and J is TRBJ2-1; TRBD2 matches 15 bases. CDR3 size: 18 residues. The junction had 2 bases not matched to a gene; V was cut back by 1 base and J by 1 base. The germline V gene has CDR1 LNHNV and CDR2 YYDKDF (reference sequence). CDR3 DNA: TGTGCCACCAGCAGAGGGGGACTAGCGGGAGGATCCTACAATGAGCAGTTCTTC. Residues: CATSRGGLAGGSYNEQFF.

The gene calls are TRBV5-4 and TRBJ2-5; the match to TRBD2 covers 10 bases. Trimming took 4 bases from V and 2 from J; bases not matched to a gene: 5. The CDR3 contains 15 residues. The germline gives CDR1 SGHNT, CDR2 YYREEE (reference sequence). In nucleotides, the CDR3 is TGTGCCAGCAGCCCCGAGACTAGCGGGCAAGAGACCCAGTACTTC. Its translation: CASSPETSGQETQYF.

J is TRBJ2-1 and V is TRBV2, with 12 bases matching TRBD2. Losses at the gene ends were 5 bases for V and 2 bases for J; bases not matched to a gene: 13. CDR1 is SNHLY, CDR2 FYNNEI, per germline. The CDR3 covers 19 residues. This CDR3 reads CASSRTSGTLGVPYNEQFF. CDR3 DNA sequence: TGTGCCAGCAGTCGGACTAGCGGGACCCTTGGCGTCCCCTACAATGAGCAGTTCTTC.

Turning to this clone: A junction boundary mismatches the germline segment, possibly from a read error. The chain joins TRBV6-1 to TRBJ2-3; 14 bases agree with TRBD2. Per the germline V gene, CDR1 is MNHNS and CDR2 is SASEGT. CDR3 length: 17 residues. The CDR3 protein is CASSGLAGGDHTNTQYF. DNA of the CDR3: TGTGCCAGCAGTGGACTAGCGGGAGGGGACCACACAAATACGCAGTATTTT.

The rearrangement links TRBV7-9 to TRBJ1-6; 9 bases agree with TRBD1. Germline loops: CDR1 SEHNR, CDR2 FQNEAQ (reference sequence). V dropped 8 bases and J dropped 13; count of bases not matched to a gene: 15. The CDR3 is made up of 15 amino acids. CDR3 sequence reads: CASRGVGTGMNPLHF. For the CDR3, the DNA is TGTGCCAGCCGGGGCGTCGGGACAGGGATGAATCCCCTCCACTTT.

On this clone: Other DNA sequences of this sample code for an identical CDR3. The chain has TRBV5-1 and TRBJ1-1, with D perhaps matching TRBD1 (5 bases). V lost 1 base, J lost 1 base, and 8 bases lay in between. Germline assignment: CDR1 SGHRS and CDR2 YFSETQ. CDR3 length: 14 residues. Written as DNA, the CDR3 is TGCGCCAGCAGCTTGACAACAGGGAACACTGAAGCTTTCTTT. It is translated as CASSLTTGNTEAFF. Full variable domain (remainder filled in from reference TRBV5-1 and TRBJ1-1): KAGVTQTPRYLIKTRGQQVTLSCSPISGHRSVSWYQQTPGQGLQFLFEYFSETQRNKGNFPGRFSGRQFSNSRSEMNVSTLELGDSALYLCASSLTTGNTEAFFGQGTRLTVV.

Comments on this clone: Distinct nucleotide sequences in the sample also encode this CDR3. The chain carries TRBV28 and TRBJ1-3; maybe TRBD1 (5 bases). CDR1 and CDR2 from the germline V gene are MDHEN and SYDVKM. This CDR3 has 16 amino acids. CDR3 nucleotides: TGTGCTAGCTCCGTAGAGGGACTTCTCTCTGGAAACACCATATATTTT. This encodes CASSVEGLLSGNTIYF.

The chain uses TRBV14 and TRBJ2-1; TRBD2 matches 13 bases. V lost 4 bases, J lost 10 bases, and 4 bases stayed unmatched. The germline gives CDR1 SGHDN, CDR2 FVKESK. This CDR3 contains 14 residues. The CDR3 DNA reads as TGTGCCAGCAGCCTACTAGCGGGAGGGGGCGAGCAGTTCTTC. This translates into CASSLLAGGGEQFF.

The chain has TRBV28 and TRBJ2-3, with 8 bases identical to TRBD2. Germline V gene sequence: CDR1 MDHEN, CDR2 SYDVKM. J was trimmed by 7 bases and V by 4 bases; bases with no gene match: 10. The CDR3 extends over 15 amino acids. The CDR3 coding sequence is TGTGCCAGCAGTTCCAGCGGGAGTATTGGAAATACGCAGTATTTT. Amino acid sequence: CASSSSGSIGNTQYF.

The chain is built from TRBV5-1 and TRBJ1-2; D unclear. CDR1 is SGHRS, CDR2 YFSETQ, per germline. V lost 1 base and J 6 bases, leaving 22 bases between the germline ends. The CDR3 length is 17 residues. The CDR3 DNA sequence: TGCGCCAGCAGCTTGTTCACCCGCTCAGAAGGTGAGGATGGCTACACCTTC. It translates to CASSLFTRSEGEDGYTF.

The gene calls are TRBV4-1 and TRBJ2-6; 12 bases map to TRBD1. CDR1 is MGHRA and CDR2 is YSYEKL in the germline V gene. The CDR3 has 19 residues. Germline trimming cut 0 bases from V and 2 bases from J; bases unmatched to any gene: 5. The CDR3 is CASSQESGTGGAGANVLTF. The CDR3 coding sequence is TGCGCCAGCAGCCAAGAGTCCGGGACAGGGGGCGCTGGGGCCAACGTCCTGACTTTC.

This chain links TRBV5-1 with TRBJ2-3, with 7 bases identical to TRBD1. Germline-derived CDR1 and CDR2 are SGHRS and YFSETQ. This CDR3 spans 15 amino acids. Trimming removed 4 bases from V and 6 bases from J; junction bases left unmatched: 11. For the CDR3, the DNA is TGCGCCAGCAGCCTAGGAAGGGACAGCCCCGATACGCAGTATTTT. Encoded protein: CASSLGRDSPDTQYF.

In DNA form, the CDR3 reads TGCGCCAGCAGCCAAGGTAGGTCACAGTTCAATCAGCCCCAGCATTTT. Amino acid sequence: CASSQGRSQFNQPQHF. This chain joins TRBV4-1 and TRBJ1-5, with D unresolved. V dropped 1 base and J dropped 3 bases, with 13 bases sitting between them. From germline, CDR1 is MGHRA and CDR2 YSYEKL. The CDR3 contains 16 residues.

The gene calls are TRBV6-1 and TRBJ1-5, with D unresolved. The CDR3 is 13 residues long. The V and J ends lost 3 bases and 7 bases respectively, with 10 bases between them. Germline V gene lookup returns CDR1 MNHNS and CDR2 SASEGT. The CDR3 reads CASSDWGGQPQHF. The CDR3 nucleotides read TGTGCCAGCAGTGACTGGGGAGGACAGCCCCAGCATTTT.

V and J are TRBV11-2 and TRBJ2-7, with a weak D call TRBD1 (6 bases). Germline-derived CDR1 and CDR2 are SGHAT and FQNNGV. This CDR3 has 15 amino acids. Trimming shortened V by 6 bases and J by 2 bases, and 17 bases separated the two germline ends. DNA of the CDR3: TGTGCCAGCAGGACCGTCGAGCACAGGGCCTACGAGCAGTACTTC. It encodes CASRTVEHRAYEQYF.

The chain combines TRBV5-1 with TRBJ2-5, with 9 nucleotides matching TRBD1. The CDR3 totals 15 residues. Germline lookup yields CDR1 SGHRS and CDR2 YFSETQ. V lost 3 bases to trimming and J lost 4 bases; unmatched junction nucleotides: 7. CDR3 in amino acids: CASSSHLDRGETQYF. The CDR3 coding sequence is TGCGCCAGCAGCTCCCACCTGGACAGGGGAGAGACCCAGTACTTC.

This rearrangement joins TRBV5-4 to TRBJ1-2; 10 bases map to TRBD1. This CDR3 has 15 residues. The J segment lost 4 bases and the V segment lost 3 bases, leaving 6 bases of the junction unmatched. Germline CDR1 SGHNT, CDR2 YYREEE (reference sequence). The CDR3 DNA follows: TGTGCCAGCAGCTGGGGGACAGGGGTGAGCTATGGCTACACCTTC. It is translated as CASSWGTGVSYGYTF.

The chain carries TRBV6-1 and TRBJ1-5, with TRBD1 identical over 7 bases. There are 15 residues in the CDR3. Germline CDR1 reads MNHNS; CDR2 reads SASEGT. V lost 1 base, J lost 5 bases, and 5 bases stayed unmatched. The CDR3 DNA sequence: TGTGCCAGCAGTGAAGGGAGGGGACAGTATCAGCCCCAGCATTTT. Amino acids: CASSEGRGQYQPQHF.

The rearrangement joins TRBV9 to TRBJ1-5, with D unclear. With 4 bases removed from V and 0 bases from J, the gap between germline ends came to 11 bases. This CDR3 is built from 15 residues. Looked up from germline, CDR1 is SGDLS and CDR2 is YYNGEE. The CDR3 nucleotides read TGTGCCAGCAGCCGAAGCGGAGATAGCAATCAGCCCCAGCATTTT. It yields the protein CASSRSGDSNQPQHF.

The V and J genes are TRBV6-9 and TRBJ2-3; 8 nucleotides agree with TRBD2. V lost 6 bases and J lost 0; bases outside the gene matches: 5. Germline loops: CDR1 MNHGY, CDR2 SVAAGI. The CDR3 is 15 amino acids. In DNA, the CDR3 is TGTGCCAGCAGGAACGGGAGGGCCAGCACAGATACGCAGTATTTT. It yields the protein CASRNGRASTDTQYF.